The present TCR beta chain was sequenced within a study of cytomegalovirus exposure and HLA in healthy donors. CDR3 size: 10 residues. From germline, CDR1 is MNHEY and CDR2 SVGAGI. V was pared by 10 bases and J by 7 bases, with 11 bases between. The study, taken as a whole, reports: In a later analysis, parvovirus B19, influenza, CMV and Epstein-Barr virus appeared linked to several top co-occurrence clusters.

PCR employed 60 Vbeta and 13 Jbeta primers. Measured with immunoSEQ multiplex PCR; TCRdb has only the in-frame clones, and not every one. The profile covers some 130,000 clones, with 60% to 85% appearing a single time and 0.95% to 1.1% taken by the ten largest. A remark on this clone: Antigen: not known.

V usage is TRBV6-5 and J usage is TRBJ2-7, with D possibly matching TRBD1 (5 bases). Sequenced sample: PBMCs. This receptor was obtained from a human donor in good health. The CDR3 bases are TGTGCCACTCAAACAGGAGAGCAGTACTTC. Translation gives CATQTGEQYF.